The sequence of this TCR beta chain was determined in a study of T cells in Graves' hyperthyroidism and ophthalmopathy (dated by TCRdb to the late 2010s). Background for the entire study: Peripheral blood was sampled at the time of initial diagnosis, prior to any treatment. A discovery cohort of around 100 patients, roughly 40 with Graves' ophthalmopathy and more than 55 with stable Graves' hyperthyroidism, was used to find distinguishing TCR V-J signatures. According to the paper, TCR Vbeta CDR3 sequencing was carried out on approximately 140 peripheral blood samples, which came from fewer than 50 ophthalmopathy, about 75 hyperthyroidism and some 17 progressor patients. The study also compared thyroid tissue and blood T-cell repertoires from about six Graves' hyperthyroidism patients. Whether ophthalmopathy could be predicted prospectively was tested in an independent validation cohort made up of 18 to 20 hyperthyroidism patients plus 17 patients who later progressed to ophthalmopathy. Following sampling, methimazole starting at 30 mg daily was given to hyperthyroidism patients, and high-dose intravenous methylprednisolone was given to ophthalmopathy patients. The 95 to 100 discovery patients were randomly divided into training and test sets at a 7:3 ratio.

The CDR3, cysteine through phenylalanine, is 13 amino acids long. CDR3 DNA is the only sequence kept; it has 39 bases, read in frame from the first base. Via the germline V gene, CDR1 is SGHVS and CDR2 FNYEAQ. V is clipped by 1 base and J by 5 bases, and the sequence between their germline boundaries is 9 bases long. A remark on this clonotype: Its antigen remains unidentified. Nothing much larger sits one base from this clone, and base qualities are not available.

The TCR beta CDR3 regions were amplified from the RNA transcripts. The first round of RT-PCR for the TCR CDR3 was performed with the HTBI primer set and the Qiagen OneStep RT-PCR kit. Libraries were constructed in a second round of multiplex PCR, after which size selection and purification were carried out. Libraries were sequenced paired-end with 100 bp reads on an Illumina HiSeq2000. The study's processing was this. SOAPnuke was used to process the raw data, removing reads that contained adapters or uncalled bases, had a mean Phred below 15, or lacked an exact match to the constant primer or identifier. COPE v1.2.5 was used to merge high-quality paired reads, and clonotypes were defined as unique nucleotide sequences. Clonotypes were aligned to IMGT TRBV, TRBD and TRBJ reference segments using MiTCR v1.1. Only V-J combinations with frequency above 0.0001, covering 99% to 99.2% of repertoires, were analysed. The TCS score was defined as F50 (clonal expansion) divided by E x V (chaos), with BLOSUM62-based TCRdist calculated between CDR3 peptides within each V-J. Welch's t-statistics and random forest reduced just over 500 V-J features to under 15, which were used in a naive Bayes classifier (R e1071). TCRdb ran its own pipeline on the public reads, namely fastp trimming at Q25 and MiXCR clone calling, and kept in-frame beta chains. CDR3 protein sequences are deduplicated, and each keeps its most common genes and DNA. The V and J calls reflect TCRdb's pipeline rather than the authors' work. The sample includes hundreds of thousands of distinct CDR3 sequences, with just under 20% observed a single time. The top ten clones comprise approximately 50% of the sample.

Overall study outcomes, separate from this receptor: No statistical method was used to fix the sample size in advance, and group allocation was not hidden from the investigators. A model built on a 13 V-J signature distinguished ophthalmopathy from stable hyperthyroidism, reaching about 88% sensitivity and 81.08% specificity in cross-validation and 80%/75% in testing. Most expanded thyroid clonotypes (frequency above 0.001) were also found in blood, which suggests that blood repertoires may mirror thyroid immune responses. During validation, the model predicted progression to ophthalmopathy a median of about 6.3 months ahead of onset, with just under 71% sensitivity and under 85% specificity.

Moderately to severely active disease, a Clinical Activity Score of at least 3, a NOSPECS grade of at least 4, and a duration under 3 months were present in ophthalmopathy patients. Exclusion was applied to patients with uncontrolled infections, other autoimmune diseases, pregnancy or lactation. Diagnoses relied on clinical symptoms, serum thyroxine and TRAb, thyroid ultrasound and orbital computed tomography. PBMCs were separated from roughly 9.6 ml of fresh peripheral blood using Ficoll-Paque density gradient centrifugation. Total RNA was extracted with Trizol reagent, and quality was checked on an Agilent 2100 Bioanalyzer.

Here the chain combines TRBV7-6 and TRBJ2-7; D gene: possibly TRBD1, on 5 matching bases. The receptor was isolated from a man aged 40-55 years with Graves' ophthalmopathy. Sequencing input: blood. This receptor carries the CDR3 CASSLEGWHEQYF. The DNA is as follows: TGTGCCAGCAGCTTAGAGGGGTGGCACGAGCAGTACTTC.